This TCR beta chain appears in the sequencing data of a study of synovial regulatory T cells in juvenile arthritis. Study-wide results and limits: Largely private between patients, iaTreg TCR repertoires showed partial overlap with synovial Teff and blood CPL repertoires.

This CDR3 is 13 amino acids long. Nucleotide data are not available. Germline V gene sequence: CDR1 MRHNA, CDR2 SNTAGT. Comment on this clone: Its antigen is undetermined.

The data were produced by immunoSEQ multiplex PCR, yet TCRdb's version contains in-frame clones alone and is incomplete. Reported are more than 8,000 clones; the ten largest clones contain less than 1%. Donors were over 10 juvenile idiopathic arthritis patients with active disease. Median disease duration was roughly seven years, range 0.2-19.1. The chain couples TRBV6-4 to TRBJ1-3; TCRdb's D gene call, TRBD1, goes unchecked for lack of DNA. The sample comprised Treg cells from blood. Indicated subset: remaining (HLA-DR-negative) circulating blood Treg cells. The receptor's source is a donor younger than 30 with juvenile idiopathic arthritis. The CDR3 is CASSEQGENTIYF.